This TCR beta chain came from a study of identical twins. TCRdb analysed the 5' RACE reads with MiXCR anew, one entry per CDR3 protein. This sample yields about 240,000 distinct CDR3 sequences, of which roughly 13% are seen a single time; 3.5% to 4.5% belongs to the top ten. The CDR3 contains 14 residues. Germline values: CDR1 DFQATT, CDR2 SNEGSKA (reference sequence). These same records also appear under a second study, on yellow fever vaccine responses in identical twins.

This chain links TRBV20-1 with TRBJ1-1; possibly TRBD1 for D (5 bases). The sequence derives from a woman younger than 35 in good health. The sample consisted of memory (CD45RO+) T cells sorted from blood. CDR3: CSLGNGGVSTEAFF. The CDR3, as DNA: TGCAGCCTGGGGAACGGGGGGGTGAGCACTGAAGCTTTCTTT.